These T cell receptor beta chains were read from a single sample in a study of blood T cell repertoires in COVID-19. The method was immunoSEQ multiplex PCR; TCRdb's version includes in-frame clones alone and lacks a portion of them. The sample records 150,000 to 200,000 clones, roughly nine tenths being singletons. Sequencing input: peripheral blood. The receptors stem from a man in his forties or fifties with acute or convalescent COVID-19. Each CDR3 is given with its conserved first and last residue. Each record gives: V gene, clone size, D gene, J gene, CDR3 DNA, CDR3 protein. The D gene is left open where the match is weak. Size is stated for part of the rows, as once, few or many counts, or as a class when the clone is expanded.

TRBV3-1/TRBV3-2,NA,TRBD1,TRBJ1-4,TGTGCCAGCAGCCGGGACAGTAATGAAAAACTGTTTTTT,CASSRDSNEKLFF
TRBV5-1,NA,NA,TRBJ2-7,TGCGCCAGCAGCGCCCGGGTGATGGCGCTGGGCTACGAGCAGTACTTC,CASSARVMALGYEQYF
TRBV18,NA,TRBD1,TRBJ2-7,TGTGCCAGCTCACCGGCTCAGGGGGCCTACGAGCAGTACTTC,CASSPAQGAYEQYF
TRBV5-1,NA,NA,TRBJ2-6,TGCGCCAGCAGCTTGCCCCTAGAGGCTGGGGCCAACGTCCTGACTTTC,CASSLPLEAGANVLTF
TRBV10-3,NA,NA,TRBJ1-5,TGTGCCATCAGGGGGACATCGGATCAGCCCCAGCATTTT,CAIRGTSDQPQHF
TRBV5-1,NA,NA,TRBJ1-2,TGCGCCAGCAGCTTGCAGGGGCACGGCTATGGCTACACCTTC,CASSLQGHGYGYTF
TRBV18,NA,NA,TRBJ2-3,TGTGCCAGCTCAGACCGGGGTACAGATACGCAGTATTTT,CASSDRGTDTQYF
TRBV7-8,NA,NA,TRBJ1-2,TGTGCCAGCAGCTTCGTCAGGGGAGATGGCTACACCTTC,CASSFVRGDGYTF
TRBV12-3/TRBV12-4,NA,TRBD1,TRBJ2-7,TGTGCCAGCAGAATAGGGACAGGGGGCGAGCAGTACTTC,CASRIGTGGEQYF
TRBV6-4,NA,NA,TRBJ1-6,TGTGCCAGTCAGTACTCCTATAATTCACCCCTCCACTTT,CASQYSYNSPLHF
TRBV27,NA,TRBD2,TRBJ2-7,TGTGCCAGCAGTTTATCGAACGCGATGTGGCGGGGGGGCCACGGGCAGTACTTC,CASSLSNAMWRGGHGQYF
TRBV11-2,NA,NA,TRBJ2-7,TGTGCCAGCAGCTTAGTCGGACAGCCCCATCGCTTC,CASSLVGQPHRF
TRBV5-4,few,NA,TRBJ1-2,TGTGCCAGCAGCTTGGGGGGCCGGGGCTACACCTTC,CASSLGGRGYTF
TRBV2,NA,NA,TRBJ2-3,TGTGCCAGCAGCCCCGCGGGTGGCGCTACGCAGTATTTT,CASSPAGGATQYF
TRBV19,once,NA,TRBJ2-3,TGTGCCAGTAGTACGACTGCACTACTAACATCTAATACGCAGTATTTT,CASSTTALLTSNTQYF
TRBV7-9,once,NA,TRBJ2-5,TGTGCCAGCAGCTTAGGCTCTGTACTAGCTGAGACCCAGTACTTC,CASSLGSVLAETQYF
TRBV11-2,NA,NA,TRBJ1-1,TGTGCCAGCTCCACAGCGGGAGGCACTGAAGCTTTCTTT,CASSTAGGTEAFF
TRBV6-5,NA,NA,TRBJ2-1,TGTGCCAGCAGCCCCTCGCGTGTTCCGAACAATGAGCAGTTCTTC,CASSPSRVPNNEQFF
TRBV19,NA,TRBD2,TRBJ2-3,TGTGCCAGTAGGAAACTAGCGGGGGGTGACCGCGATACGCAGTATTTT,CASRKLAGGDRDTQYF
TRBV19,NA,TRBD1,TRBJ1-2,TGTGCCAGTAGTCGAGGGGACAGGGAGGATGGCTACACCTTC,CASSRGDREDGYTF
TRBV19,NA,NA,TRBJ2-3,TGTGCCAGTAGTATGGGCACCGGGGGAGGCACAGATACGCAGTATTTT,CASSMGTGGGTDTQYF
TRBV30,NA,TRBD1,TRBJ2-1,TGTGCCTGGACCCGTCCGGGACAGGCAGATTACAATGAGCAGTTCTTC,CAWTRPGQADYNEQFF
TRBV5-4,few,NA,TRBJ2-2,TGTGCCAGCAGACCCGGCGGGGAAGTGAACACCGGGGAGCTGTTTTTT,CASRPGGEVNTGELFF
TRBV7-2,NA,TRBD2,TRBJ2-3,TGTGCCAGCAGCTTTCTAGCGGGGGGGCCGAATACGCAGTATTTT,CASSFLAGGPNTQYF
TRBV4-3,NA,TRBD1,TRBJ2-7,TGCGCCAGCCCCCGGACAGGGGAAAATAAAGCCGTAATATACGAGCAGTACTTC,CASPRTGENKAVIYEQYF
TRBV2,once,TRBD1,TRBJ1-4,TGTGCCAGCAGTGAGGGGGGGACAGGGAATGAAAAACTGTTTTTT,CASSEGGTGNEKLFF
TRBV28,NA,NA,TRBJ1-4,TGTGCCAGCAGTTCACAGGGCATAGGGGAAAAACTGTTTTTT,CASSSQGIGEKLFF
TRBV5-1,NA,NA,TRBJ1-1,TGCGCCAGCAGCTTAACACAGGAGACTGAAGCTTTCTTT,CASSLTQETEAFF
TRBV4-1,NA,TRBD1,TRBJ2-1,TGCGCCAGCAGCCAAGTTAGACAGGGGGCCTACAATGAGCAGTTCTTC,CASSQVRQGAYNEQFF
TRBV18,NA,NA,TRBJ1-1,TGTGCCAGCTCACCCAACGGGAACACTGAAGCTTTCTTT,CASSPNGNTEAFF
TRBV3-1/TRBV3-2,NA,TRBD1,TRBJ2-5,TGTGCCAGCAGCCAAGAACGACAGGGAGTTACAGAGACCCAGTACTTC,CASSQERQGVTETQYF
TRBV6-5,NA,NA,TRBJ2-7,TGTGCCAGCAGTTACGGTGGGGCTTTCTACTTC,CASSYGGAFYF
TRBV15,NA,NA,TRBJ1-2,TGTGCCACCAGCAGAGTTGAGGGTGCCTATGGCTACACCTTC,CATSRVEGAYGYTF
TRBV7-2,NA,NA,TRBJ2-7,TGTGCCAGCAGCTTAGGGGGCAGGGAAGGCGAGCAGTACTTC,CASSLGGREGEQYF
TRBV5-1,once,NA,TRBJ2-2,TGCGCCAGCAGCTCGTGGGCCGGGGGAGCCGGGGAGCTGTTTTTT,CASSSWAGGAGELFF
TRBV28,NA,TRBD1,TRBJ1-1,TGTGCCAGCAGTTTTTTGACAGGGGGTTACACTGAAGCTTTCTTT,CASSFLTGGYTEAFF
TRBV10-3,NA,NA,TRBJ1-1,TGTGCCATCAGGCCCCAGGGAGGAGGCACTGAAGCTTTCTTT,CAIRPQGGGTEAFF
TRBV5-5,few,NA,TRBJ1-5,TGTGCCAGCAGCTTGGTGGGGGGAAATCAGCCCCAGCATTTT,CASSLVGGNQPQHF
TRBV2,NA,TRBD1,TRBJ1-1,TGTGCCAGCAGAACCGACAGGGGAGATGGGGGTTGGGCGCTAAACACTGAAGCTTTCTTT,CASRTDRGDGGWALNTEAFF
TRBV29-1,NA,NA,TRBJ2-7,TGCAGCGCCAACGCAGGGTCCTCCTACGAGCAGTACTTC,CSANAGSSYEQYF
TRBV4-1,once,TRBD1,TRBJ1-5,TGCGCCAGCAGGCAAGATTCAGGGGGCGACCGCAATCAGCCCCAGCATTTT,CASRQDSGGDRNQPQHF
TRBV19,NA,TRBD1,TRBJ2-3,TGTGCCAGTAGTACACGAACAGGGGGCGGGTTAGATACGCAGTATTTT,CASSTRTGGGLDTQYF
TRBV9,NA,TRBD1,TRBJ2-7,TGTGCCAGCAGCGCCGAAATGGGGAGACAGGGGAGGCTCGAGCAGTACTTC,CASSAEMGRQGRLEQYF